The TCR beta chain described here comes from a study of beta chain features in type 1 diabetes. Germline lookup yields CDR1 SGHNT and CDR2 YYREEE (reference sequence). The CDR3 covers 18 residues. J was trimmed by 2 bases and V by 0 bases; bases with no gene match: 8. Expressed TCRB transcripts were sequenced, since all the RNA that had been isolated was reverse transcribed. Profiled with immunoSEQ multiplex PCR; TCRdb holds only in-frame clones, not every one. The sample includes about 330,000 clones, 9.5% to 11% seen only once; the top ten take just over 0.015%. Source material: naive CD4+ T cells from blood. The chain combines TRBV5-4 with TRBJ2-6, with 7 bases lining up with TRBD2. The clonotype comes from a woman under 40 in good health. The CDR3 coding sequence is TGTGCCAGCAGCTTGGATGGTAGGGGAGGGGCTGGGGCCAACGTCCTGACTTTC. Its protein product is CASSLDGRGGAGANVLTF.